This TCR beta chain derives from a study of cytomegalovirus exposure and HLA in healthy donors. Germline V gene sequence: CDR1 SGHAT, CDR2 FQNNGV. The length of the CDR3 is 17 residues. Trimming removed 0 bases at V and 1 base at J, with 15 bases between. The PCR made use of 60 Vbeta and 13 Jbeta primers. Libraries were prepared by immunoSEQ multiplex PCR; TCRdb keeps only in-frame clonotypes and omits some of them. The table has under 200,000 clones, roughly 70% seen once; the top ten hold around 3%. Study-level findings and limits: As immune exposure information, only CMV serostatus was available. Another analysis was done later, and it associated fewer than 20,000 TCR beta sequences with HLA alleles at 0.05 false discovery rate. Presence/absence analyses assumed roughly uniform sequencing depth across donors, which may not hold. Prior analysis indicated that the majority of TCR beta V segments exhibited productivity approximately 87% or approximately 30% of the time.

This clone was seen a handful of times. Its target is not known. This sequence originates from a woman in her forties in good health and CMV-seropositive. The source material was PBMCs. The chain uses TRBV11-2 and TRBJ1-2; TRBD1 might be the D (6 bases). CDR3 nucleotide sequence: TGTGCCAGCAGCTTAGAAGGTGGGGGCAGAATTAACTATGGCTACACCTTC. It specifies CASSLEGGGRINYGYTF.